This T cell receptor (beta chain) stems from a study of T-cell memory formation after mild COVID-19 (dated by TCRdb to the early 2020s). About the investigation overall: TCR sequence clusters from the two donors were largely donor specific. In two donors, T-cell clones that expanded and contracted after mild COVID-19 were followed by sequencing TCRalpha and TCRbeta repertoires longitudinally. The cohort comprised two young, previously healthy adult volunteers, one female and one male.

PBMCs were isolated by Ficoll-Paque density gradient centrifugation. Sequencing was carried out with an Illumina NovaSeq 6000. TCRalpha and TCRbeta cDNA libraries were constructed by 5'RACE with constant-segment primers, with sample barcodes and unique molecular identifiers being introduced. RNA was extracted from every sample with Trizol reagent. Amplification of the libraries took two PCR steps, and the second step added a second sample barcode plus Illumina TruSeq adapters. Sequencing of libraries was performed on an Illumina NovaSeq with 2 x 150 bp paired-end reads. On the authors' methods: Reads were demultiplexed and collapsed into UMI-guided consensus sequences with migec v1.2.7. Using mixcr v2.1.11, UMI consensuses were aligned to TRA and TRB V and J templates and then assembled into clonotypes. A clonotype was counted as expanded or contracted only if both edgeR and NoisET called the change significant, with noise models trained on biological replicates. For edgeR calls, the cutoffs were a false discovery rate-adjusted p below 0.01 and a log2 fold-change threshold of 1. As an exploratory analysis of dynamics, PCA with hierarchical clustering was applied to max-normalized trajectories of the 1000 most abundant clonotypes. Separately sequenced CD4+ and CD8+ repertoires were used to assign a CD4 or CD8 phenotype to each responding clone. The raw public data were reprocessed by TCRdb itself: fastp quality trimming at Q25, MiXCR clonotype calling, in-frame beta chains only. Identical CDR3 proteins give one entry, which carries the most common genes and DNA. The V and J calls were not made by the authors but by TCRdb's processing. The sample table contains 300,000 to 400,000 distinct CDR3 sequences; only one count was recorded for roughly 21% of them. The ten largest make up about an eighth of the sample.

Points on this clonotype: Its cognate antigen has yet to be identified. No base-level quality is on record; no much larger clone is a single base apart.

General study outcomes and caveats: Clones contracting from day 15 to 85 had balanced CD4/CD8 phenotypes, while a second wave expanding from day 15 to 37 was biased towards CD4+. Contracting CD4+ clones turned up mainly in the CM and EM memory subsets, whereas EMRA was where CD8+ clones were enriched. Some responding clones were detected in pre-infection memory, which suggested that pre-existing cross-reactive memory T cells had joined the SARS-CoV-2 response. The second-wave clones that peaked on day 37 were not confirmed to be SARS-CoV-2 specific. The study included only two mild cases, and larger cohorts that include severe cases with pre-infection samples were judged to be necessary.

The junction shows trimming of 0 bases on V and 7 bases on J, and the gene matches do not reach 9 bases of it. Including cysteine and phenylalanine, the CDR3 has 16 amino acids. Kept here is only the CDR3 DNA, which spans 48 bases and is read in frame from base 1. CDR1 and CDR2 were assigned from the germline V gene as LGHNA and YSLEER. Sequencing was done on a sample of PBMCs or a T cell subset sorted from them (not recorded which). The V and J segments used are TRBV4-3 and TRBJ2-7; TRBD2 aligns with 10 central bases. The clonotype originates from an adult woman who had mild COVID-19 (a few samples of this study predate the infection). The sample titles of this study are shuffled in the database, so cell type and time point are left out; the donor was told from shared clones. DNA sequence: TGCGCCAGCAGCCAAGATAGGAGCGGGAGGGCCGGGGAGCAGTACTTC. This sequence encodes CASSQDRSGRAGEQYF.